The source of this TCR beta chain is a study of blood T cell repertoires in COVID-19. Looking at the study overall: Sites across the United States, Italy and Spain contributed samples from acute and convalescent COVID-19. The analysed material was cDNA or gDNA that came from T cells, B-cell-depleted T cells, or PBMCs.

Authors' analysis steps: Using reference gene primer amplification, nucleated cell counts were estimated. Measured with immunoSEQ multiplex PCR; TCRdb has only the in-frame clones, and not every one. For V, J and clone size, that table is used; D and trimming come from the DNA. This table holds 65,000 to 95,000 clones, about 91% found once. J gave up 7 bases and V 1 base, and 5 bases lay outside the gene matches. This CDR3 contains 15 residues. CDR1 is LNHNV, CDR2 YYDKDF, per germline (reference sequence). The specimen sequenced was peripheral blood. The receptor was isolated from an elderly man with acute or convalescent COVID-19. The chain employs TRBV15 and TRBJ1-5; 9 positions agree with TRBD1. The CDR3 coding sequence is TGTGCCACCAGCAGAGGGACAGGGGAGAGACAGCCCCAGCATTTT. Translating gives CATSRGTGERQPQHF.